The text below deals with one TCR beta chain. Its target is not known. This record comes from a study of CD8+CD57+ T cells in acquired aplastic anemia. Looking at the study overall: Isolated CD4+ and CD8+ cells, once sorted, yielded DNA averaging about 3 ug.

The authors sequenced patients whose flow cytometry had shown CD8+CD57+ cell expansion. With no exception, the patients had severe acquired aplastic anemia. Patients had received no therapy at the time of blood sampling. TCR beta VDJ combinations and CDR3 sequences were profiled from genomic DNA. TCRdb re-analysed the reads in MiXCR, keeping a single row per CDR3 protein. The sample records over 250,000 distinct CDR3 sequences, roughly 53% being singletons. Study observations and caveats: A set of 25 to 30 CD8+ CDR3 sequences was shared between patients and controls, and these sequences appeared highly expressed in patients.

The germline gives CDR1 LNHDA, CDR2 SQIVND (reference sequence). V was clipped by 6 bases and J by 0 bases, with 12 bases between them. CDR3 length: 15 amino acids. This clonotype was obtained from a human donor with aplastic anemia. This chain connects TRBV19 to TRBJ2-1, with D possibly TRBD2 on 5 matching bases. The sample taken for sequencing was sorted CD4+, CD8+, or CD8+CD57+ T cells (not recorded which) from PBMCs. The CDR3 coding sequence is TGTGCCAGTAGGATTATGGGGAGCTCCTACAATGAGCAGTTCTTC. Translating it yields CASRIMGSSYNEQFF.